Below are 26 T cell receptor beta chains sequenced from a single sample in a study of human T cells and chemical hapten exposure. Time point denoted: pre-sensitization, week 0. The treatment is: therapeutic diphenylcyclopropenone sensitization with weekly scalp DPC. Using its own MiXCR run on the RACE reads, TCRdb lists one record per CDR3 protein. This table has some 400,000 distinct CDR3 sequences, approximately 5% appearing once. Sequencing was performed on whole blood, taken in connection with sensitization to the hapten diphenylcyclopropenone (DPC). The receptors were gathered from a woman aged 50 to 65 with alopecia areata. Some clones in this sample may be carry-over from other donors' samples.

This clonotype was found many times. The chain employs TRBV20-1 and TRBJ1-6; D is undetermined. V was trimmed by 1 base and J by 5 bases, leaving 12 bases between them. The CDR3 has 15 amino acids. Germline CDR1 DFQATT, CDR2 SNEGSKA (reference sequence). In DNA form, the CDR3 reads TGCAGTGCTAGAGTCCCGAAAACCGATAATTCACCCCTCCACTTT. Translation gives CSARVPKTDNSPLHF.

Ten or more counts support this clonotype. V usage is TRBV28 and J usage is TRBJ2-7; D remains unclear. Germline V lookup: CDR1 MDHEN, CDR2 SYDVKM. This CDR3 region has 13 residues. V lost 1 base, J lost 2 bases, and 6 bases lay in between. The CDR3 region has the DNA TGTGCCAGCAGTTTATCCCACCCCTACGAGCAGTACTTC. Protein product: CASSLSHPYEQYF. Full variable domain (remainder filled in from reference TRBV28 and TRBJ2-7): DVKVTQSSRYLVKRTGEKVFLECVQDMDHENMFWYRQDPGLGLRLIYFSYDVKMKEKGDIPEGYSVSREKKERFSLILESASTNQTSMYLCASSLSHPYEQYFGPGTRLTVT.

In this sample, this clonotype turned up a few times. The chain combines TRBV2 with TRBJ1-3; perhaps TRBD1 as D (6 bases). This CDR3 has 14 residues. Trimming took 10 bases from V and 3 from J, leaving 16 bases between them. Germline V gene lookup returns CDR1 SNHLY and CDR2 FYNNEI. The CDR3 protein is CATLGGRHGNTIYF. Written as DNA, the CDR3 is TGTGCCACGTTAGGGGGGCGGCATGGAAACACCATATATTTT.

This clonotype was observed at least ten times. The chain is built from TRBV29-1 and TRBJ2-7, with a tentative D call TRBD1 (6 bases). Germline CDR1 reads SQVTM; CDR2 reads ANQGSEA. V was trimmed by 7 bases and J by 3 bases, leaving 16 bases between them. This CDR3 is built from 13 residues. DNA for the CDR3: TGCAGCGCGGCCGGGACATTAAGCTACGAGCAGTACTTC. It codes for CSAAGTLSYEQYF.

This clonotype has at least ten counts. This rearrangement joins TRBV20-1 to TRBJ1-2; D uncertain. This CDR3 spans 12 amino acids. Germline V gene sequence: CDR1 DFQATT, CDR2 SNEGSKA (reference sequence). Trimming stripped 7 bases from V and 1 base from J, with 10 bases between. CDR3 residues: CSVSARNYGYTF. Written as DNA, the CDR3 is TGCAGTGTCTCGGCCCGTAACTATGGCTACACCTTC.

This clonotype was found many times. The rearrangement uses TRBV11-2 and TRBJ1-5; D unresolved. CDR1 SGHAT and CDR2 FQNNGV come from the germline V gene. V was pared by 6 bases and J by 0 bases, with 6 bases between. This CDR3 comprises 13 residues. The DNA for the CDR3 is TGTGCCAGCAGGTCTGCTAGCAATCAGCCCCAGCATTTT. It is translated as CASRSASNQPQHF.

The table lists this clonotype with a count of one. This chain uses TRBV30 with TRBJ2-7; perhaps D is TRBD1 or TRBD2 (5 bases each). The CDR3 runs to 14 residues. Germline assignment: CDR1 GTSNPN and CDR2 SVGIG (reference sequence). V dropped 3 bases and J dropped 6 bases, with 18 bases sitting between them. DNA for the CDR3: TGTGCCTGGAGCCGTGGAGGCCTTGGGGGCGAGCAGTACTTC. It encodes CAWSRGGLGGEQYF. The full variable domain, completed using reference TRBV30 and TRBJ2-7, is SQTIHQWPATLVQPVGSPLSLECTVEGTSNPNLYWYRQAAGRGLQLLFYSVGIGQISSEVPQNLSASRPQDRQFILSSKKLLLSDSGFYLCAWSRGGLGGEQYFGPGTRLTVT.

This rearrangement joins TRBV14 to TRBJ1-4; D may be TRBD1 (5 bases). Germline CDR1 and CDR2: SGHDN and FVKESK. Trimming left V 4 bases short and J 7 bases short, with 16 bases between. The CDR3 consists of 15 residues. For the CDR3, the DNA is TGTGCCAGCAGCCCAGACGGGGCGGGAGGTGAAAAACTGTTTTTT. This codes for CASSPDGAGGEKLFF.

The chain recombines TRBV12-3 or TRBV12-4 with TRBJ2-3; D is uncertain. The CDR3 loop spans 14 amino acids. V lost 7 bases and J 0 bases, leaving 11 bases between the germline ends. DNA for the CDR3: TGTGCCAGCACCGGAGCCCCTAGCACAGATACGCAGTATTTT. Protein product: CASTGAPSTDTQYF.

This clonotype was seen a handful of times. The V gene is TRBV13, the J gene TRBJ2-3, with D tentatively TRBD2 (5 bases). The length of the CDR3 is 17 residues. Looked up from germline, CDR1 is PRHDT and CDR2 is FYEKMQ (reference sequence). Between the trimmed V and J ends, which lost 5 bases and 1 base, there was a span of 19 bases. CDR3 coding DNA: TGTGCCAGCAGCCCCACTAACGGGAAGGACCGCACAGATACGCAGTATTTT. Translated, it gives CASSPTNGKDRTDTQYF.

In its sample, this clonotype was seen a few times. The J gene is TRBJ1-1, the V gene TRBV2, with a tentative D call TRBD1 (6 bases). Germline loops: CDR1 SNHLY, CDR2 FYNNEI. This CDR3 comprises 14 residues. With 7 bases removed from V and 1 base from J, the gap between germline ends came to 13 bases. The CDR3 region has the DNA TGTGCCAGCATGGGGGGCCTGAGGAACACTGAAGCTTTCTTT. Its protein is CASMGGLRNTEAFF.

This clonotype was seen repeatedly, ten times or more. This chain joins TRBV11-2 and TRBJ2-1; D unresolved. The V end lost 3 bases, the J end lost 0 bases, and 9 bases lay between the germline ends. This CDR3 is 15 amino acids long. Germline V gene data show CDR1 as SGHAT and CDR2 as FQNNGV. Here the CDR3 DNA reads TGTGCCAGCAGCTTCCTCCTGAGCTCCTACAATGAGCAGTTCTTC. This translates into CASSFLLSSYNEQFF.

CDR3 sequence: CATSDPGTGDTGELFF. The CDR3 DNA follows: TGTGCCACCAGTGATCCCGGAACAGGGGACACCGGGGAGCTGTTTTTT. The chain couples TRBV24-1 to TRBJ2-2; 7 bases are shared with TRBD1. The CDR3 length is 16 residues. The V gene end was trimmed by 3 bases and the J gene end by 3 bases; junction bases not matched to a gene: 6. Germline V CDR1 and CDR2: KGHDR, SFDVKD.

This clonotype was seen at least ten times. V gene TRBV27 combines with J gene TRBJ2-1; D is perhaps TRBD1 or TRBD2 (6 bases each). The V end lost 5 bases, the J end lost 6 bases, and 17 bases lay between the germline ends. The V gene's germline CDR1 is MNHEY and CDR2 SMNVEV (reference sequence). The CDR3 contains 15 residues. The CDR3 protein is CASSPSRGLRNEQFF. CDR3 DNA sequence: TGTGCCAGCAGTCCCTCACGGGGGCTCCGCAATGAGCAGTTCTTC.

This clonotype was found many times. The chain is built from TRBV24-1 and TRBJ2-1, with 7 bases that match TRBD1. CDR3 length: 14 residues. V lost 5 bases, J lost 6 bases, and 6 bases stayed unmatched. From germline, CDR1 is KGHDR and CDR2 SFDVKD. CDR3 bases: TGTGCCACCAGTGGGGAGACAGGGAGCAATGAGCAGTTCTTC. Its protein product is CATSGETGSNEQFF.

This clonotype was observed a few times. The chain uses TRBV5-1 and TRBJ2-6; D might be TRBD1 (6 bases). The length of the CDR3 is 16 residues. Trimming left V 4 bases short and J 1 base short, with 12 bases between. In germline, CDR1 is SGHRS, CDR2 YFSETQ. Here the CDR3 reads CASSGGGESGANVLTF. The CDR3 nucleotides read TGCGCCAGCAGCGGGGGCGGTGAGTCTGGGGCCAACGTCCTGACTTTC.

This clonotype has at least ten counts. The rearrangement links TRBV20-1 to TRBJ2-1; 14 bases are shared with TRBD2. The length of the CDR3 is 15 residues. Looked up from germline, CDR1 is DFQATT and CDR2 is SNEGSKA (reference sequence). J was trimmed by 2 bases and V by 6 bases; bases with no gene match: 3. In DNA form, the CDR3 reads TGCAGTGCAATGGGACTAGCGGGGGCCTACAATGAGCAGTTCTTC. It translates to CSAMGLAGAYNEQFF.

V and J are TRBV4-3 and TRBJ2-1, with no clear D. Germline V gives CDR1 LGHNA, CDR2 YSLEER. Between the trimmed V and J ends, which lost 0 bases and 0 bases, there was a span of 6 bases. This CDR3 has 15 residues. The CDR3 DNA follows: TGCGCCAGCAGCCAAGACCCAAGCTCCTACAATGAGCAGTTCTTC. Translating gives CASSQDPSSYNEQFF.

The chain recombines TRBV4-3 with TRBJ2-1; 8 nucleotides align to TRBD1. There are 16 residues in the CDR3. Germline-derived CDR1 and CDR2 are LGHNA and YSLEER. V lost 0 bases to trimming and J lost 7 bases; unmatched junction nucleotides: 8. This CDR3 is CASSQDRARGLNEQFF. The CDR3 DNA reads as TGCGCCAGCAGCCAAGACAGGGCCAGGGGGCTTAATGAGCAGTTCTTC.

There are a few counts of this clonotype. V is TRBV2 and J is TRBJ1-1; D ambiguous. The V gene lost 5 bases and the J gene lost 0 bases, with 4 bases spanning the gap. The germline V gene encodes CDR1 SNHLY and CDR2 FYNNEI. CDR3 size: 12 residues. The DNA of the CDR3 is TGTGCCAGCAGTTATCTGAACACTGAAGCTTTCTTT. It is translated as CASSYLNTEAFF.

In this sample, this clonotype turned up many times. This rearrangement joins TRBV15 to TRBJ2-3; no firm D call. Trimming took off 0 bases at V and 1 base at J, with 5 bases between the two ends. Looked up from germline, CDR1 is LNHNV and CDR2 is YYDKDF (reference sequence). The CDR3 extends over 14 amino acids. Here the CDR3 DNA reads TGTGCCACCAGCAGAGATTACGGCACAGATACGCAGTATTTT. Protein sequence: CATSRDYGTDTQYF.

This clonotype was counted at least ten times. This rearrangement joins TRBV28 to TRBJ2-4; D ambiguous. CDR1 and CDR2 (germline): MDHEN, SYDVKM. There are 13 residues in the CDR3. CDR3 coding DNA: TGTGCTATCGGAAAGGTAGCCAAAAACATTCAGTACTTC. Protein: CAIGKVAKNIQYF.

This clonotype has more than one count but fewer than ten. This chain uses TRBV20-1 with TRBJ1-6; no firm D call. Trimming stripped 6 bases from V and 1 base from J, with 10 bases between. Germline CDR1 reads DFQATT; CDR2 reads SNEGSKA (reference sequence). CDR3 size: 14 residues. CDR3 loop: CSAASRSYNSPLHF. The CDR3, as DNA: TGCAGTGCCGCCTCAAGGTCCTATAATTCACCCCTCCACTTT.

Only a few counts were recorded for this clonotype. This chain joins TRBV20-1 and TRBJ2-7; the D gene is possibly TRBD2 (5 bases). The CDR3 extends over 14 amino acids. Trimming left V 0 bases short and J 2 bases short, with 11 bases between. Germline loops: CDR1 DFQATT, CDR2 SNEGSKA (reference sequence). CDR3 coding DNA: TGCAGTGCTAGAGACCTGGACTTCCCCTACGAGCAGTACTTC. Its protein product is CSARDLDFPYEQYF.

Of note for this clonotype: A read error may account for a junction end that differs from germline. This chain uses TRBV2 with TRBJ2-7; no definite D call. Germline V gives CDR1 SNHLY, CDR2 FYNNEI. The CDR3 consists of 14 residues. DNA for the CDR3: TGTGCCAGCAGTGAAAGAAAGGGATTCTACGAGCAGCACTTC. It yields the protein CASSERKGFYEQHF.

The chain recombines TRBV6-2 or TRBV6-3 with TRBJ1-6, with D maybe TRBD1 (5 bases). There are 16 residues in the CDR3. V was clipped by 6 bases and J by 4 bases, with 16 bases between them. CDR1 and CDR2 from the germline V gene are MNHEY and SVGEGT. CDR3 in DNA: TGTGCCAGCAGCTTCGCAGGGAATCCTTATAATTCACCCCTCCACTTT. This translates into CASSFAGNPYNSPLHF.